Below, 18 T cell receptor beta chains from the same sample are listed, as sequenced in a study of CD8 T cells in Susac syndrome. Roughly 0.45 to 1 ug RNA was reverse transcribed with random hexamers. From the immunoSEQ multiplex PCR reads, TCRdb called clonotypes with MiXCR, one entry per CDR3 protein. There are under 200,000 distinct CDR3 sequences in the sample; under 95% occur only once, and 0.1% to 0.12% lies in the top ten. Sequencing was carried out using CD4+ T cells from PBMCs. These receptors originate from a human donor with Susac syndrome.

The chain recombines TRBV12-3 or TRBV12-4 with TRBJ1-2, with D perhaps matching TRBD1 (5 bases). V lost 4 bases and J 8 bases, leaving 8 bases between the germline ends. The CDR3 extends over 11 amino acids. In DNA, the CDR3 is TGTGCCAGCAGTTCCAGGGCCGGCTACACCTTC. This translates into CASSSRAGYTF.

This chain connects TRBV6-5 to TRBJ1-4, with a weak D call TRBD1 (5 bases). Germline V gene sequence: CDR1 MNHEY, CDR2 SVGAGI. The CDR3 runs to 15 residues. V was trimmed by 2 bases and J by 5 bases, leaving 12 bases between them. Here the CDR3 DNA reads TGTGCCAGCAGTTACCCGGGACGGAAGAATGAAAAACTGTTTTTT. The encoded protein is CASSYPGRKNEKLFF.

The chain recombines TRBV7-8 with TRBJ2-2, with TRBD1 matching 7 bases. J gave up 7 bases and V 8 bases, and 10 bases lay outside the gene matches. This CDR3 comprises 14 residues. The germline gives CDR1 SGHVS, CDR2 FQNEAQ. The DNA for the CDR3 is TGTGCCAGCGGAATCAACAGGGGTATCGGGGAGCTGTTTTTT. Protein sequence: CASGINRGIGELFF.

This clonotype was seen more than once but under ten times. The rearrangement joins TRBV24-1 to TRBJ2-6; a weak D match, TRBD2 (6 bases). Germline CDR1 reads KGHDR; CDR2 reads SFDVKD. V was shortened by 5 bases and J by 2 bases, with 9 bases between the two germline ends. There are 15 residues in the CDR3. CDR3 protein: CATSGGGAGANVLTF. CDR3 nucleotides: TGTGCCACCAGTGGGGGAGGCGCTGGGGCCAACGTCCTGACTTTC.

As to this clonotype: At one of its ends the junction is not consistent with the germline gene, which may arise from a read error. The chain uses TRBV9 and TRBJ2-7, with D uncertain. Per germline, CDR1 SGDLS and CDR2 YYNGEE. This CDR3 is built from 14 residues. As DNA, the CDR3 is TGTGCCAGCAGCGTCCGGGCGGAGTCCTCCGAGCAGTACTTC. Its translation: CASSVRAESSEQYF.

The gene calls are TRBV6-2 or TRBV6-3 and TRBJ2-3; D is perhaps TRBD2 (6 bases). V shed 6 bases and J shed 5 bases, with 18 bases lying between them. The CDR3 runs to 15 residues. Germline CDR1 reads MNHEY; CDR2 reads SVGEGT. The CDR3 loop is CASSQDGGKGDTQYF. For the CDR3, the DNA is TGTGCCAGCAGCCAAGATGGGGGGAAAGGAGATACGCAGTATTTT.

The V gene is TRBV15, the J gene TRBJ1-1; perhaps TRBD1 as D (6 bases). Germline V gene data show CDR1 as LNHNV and CDR2 as YYDKDF (reference sequence). Trimming pared 5 bases from V and 12 bases from J, leaving 16 bases between. This CDR3 spans 12 amino acids. In DNA, the CDR3 is TGTGCCACCAGCCCAAGGGGGGGGTTCTCTTTCTTT. The encoded protein is CATSPRGGFSFF.

Only one count was recorded for this clonotype. The chain joins TRBV30 to TRBJ1-6, with 8 bases aligning to TRBD1. With V trimmed by 2 bases and J by 3 bases, 6 bases remained unmatched. CDR3 length: 16 amino acids. Germline V CDR1 and CDR2: GTSNPN, SVGIG (reference sequence). CDR3 bases: TGTGCCTGGAGTTCCCCCGGACAGGGCTATAATTCACCCCTCCACTTT. It specifies CAWSSPGQGYNSPLHF.

The rearrangement joins TRBV20-1 to TRBJ1-2; maybe TRBD1 (6 bases). With 3 bases removed from V and 2 bases from J, the gap between germline ends came to 10 bases. The CDR3 length is 13 residues. Looked up from germline, CDR1 is DFQATT and CDR2 is SNEGSKA (reference sequence). The CDR3 sequence: CSASPTGNYGYTF. CDR3 bases: TGCAGTGCTAGCCCAACAGGGAACTATGGCTACACCTTC.

The V call is TRBV5-4, the J call TRBJ2-3; D remains ambiguous. Trimming removed 4 bases from V and 8 bases from J, with 14 bases in between. Germline CDR1 and CDR2: SGHNT and YYREEE (reference sequence). CDR3 length: 13 amino acids. The CDR3 DNA sequence: TGTGCCAGCAGCACGAAGGGAATACCTACGCAGTATTTT. Translated, it gives CASSTKGIPTQYF.

V gene TRBV20-1 combines with J gene TRBJ2-7, with 8 bases identical to TRBD2. The CDR3 loop spans 14 amino acids. The J segment lost 2 bases and the V segment lost 3 bases, leaving 6 bases of the junction unmatched. Germline lookup yields CDR1 DFQATT and CDR2 SNEGSKA (reference sequence). CDR3 bases: TGCAGTGCTAGGCCACCGGGACTAGCCTACGAGCAGTACTTC. Translated: CSARPPGLAYEQYF.

The chain employs TRBV30 and TRBJ1-5, with no clear D. This CDR3 has 16 amino acids. The germline CDR1 and CDR2 sequences are GTSNPN and SVGIG (reference sequence). Trimming cost V 2 bases and J 0 bases, with 14 bases left between them. The CDR3 region is CAWSSRQLLSNQPQHF. The CDR3 DNA reads TGTGCCTGGAGTTCCCGGCAGCTGCTTAGCAATCAGCCCCAGCATTTT.

The V gene is TRBV18, the J gene TRBJ1-5; D is undetermined. V was pared by 0 bases and J by 1 base, with 4 bases between. CDR3 length equals 14 residues. Germline CDR1 and CDR2: KGHSH and LQKENI. The CDR3 DNA follows: TGTGCCAGCTCACCACCGTTAAGCAATCAGCCCCAGCATTTT. Its translation is CASSPPLSNQPQHF.

V is TRBV7-8 and J is TRBJ2-2, with D uncertain. V lost 6 bases, J lost 3 bases, and 11 bases lay in between. This CDR3 is built from 14 residues. Germline CDR1 is SGHVS and CDR2 is FQNEAQ. CDR3 amino acids: CASSQKVYTGELFF. The CDR3 DNA follows: TGTGCCAGCAGTCAAAAGGTTTACACCGGGGAGCTGTTTTTT.

The rearrangement joins TRBV20-1 to TRBJ2-5; tentatively, D is TRBD2 (7 bases). From germline, CDR1 is DFQATT and CDR2 SNEGSKA (reference sequence). This CDR3 is 15 amino acids long. The germline V and J ends were trimmed by 0 bases and 5 bases, with 16 bases remaining between them. The CDR3, as DNA: TGCAGTGCTAGAGATCATGGGGGGGCGGGCGAGACCCAGTACTTC. This sequence encodes CSARDHGGAGETQYF.

The genes are TRBV6-2 or TRBV6-3 and TRBJ1-1; D might be TRBD1 (6 bases). Germline loops: CDR1 MNHEY, CDR2 SVGEGT. The CDR3 is made up of 17 amino acids. With 7 bases removed from V and 1 base from J, the gap between germline ends came to 22 bases. The CDR3 spells CASTEQGVLIGNTEAFF. Here the CDR3 DNA reads TGTGCCAGCACCGAACAGGGTGTTTTGATTGGGAACACTGAAGCTTTCTTT.

This sequence joins TRBV6-5 and TRBJ1-2; TRBD1 matches 8 bases. V trimming: 2 bases; J trimming: 6 bases; junction bases outside the gene matches: 8. The germline gives CDR1 MNHEY, CDR2 SVGAGI. This CDR3 has 15 residues. The CDR3 reads CASSYGQGLGNGYTF. CDR3 in DNA: TGTGCCAGCAGTTACGGACAGGGACTAGGAAATGGCTACACCTTC.

This clonotype was found once. The chain is built from TRBV6-5 and TRBJ1-1; TRBD1 agrees at 9 bases. Germline lookup yields CDR1 MNHEY and CDR2 SVGAGI. Unmatched junction bases numbered 6, after V lost 7 bases and J lost 3 bases. The CDR3 length is 14 residues. CDR3 bases: TGTGCCAGCACCACACAGGGGGCGCACACTGAAGCTTTCTTT. It yields the protein CASTTQGAHTEAFF.